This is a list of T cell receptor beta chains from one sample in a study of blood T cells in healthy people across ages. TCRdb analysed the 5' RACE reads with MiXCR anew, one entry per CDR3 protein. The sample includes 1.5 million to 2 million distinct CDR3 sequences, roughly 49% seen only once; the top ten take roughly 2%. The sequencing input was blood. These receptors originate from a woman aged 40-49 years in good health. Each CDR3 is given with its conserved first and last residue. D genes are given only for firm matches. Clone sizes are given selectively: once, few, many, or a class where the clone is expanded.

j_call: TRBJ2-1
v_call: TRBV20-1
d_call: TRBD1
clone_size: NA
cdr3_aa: CSAGGEGDRGVNEQFF
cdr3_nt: TGCAGTGCTGGTGGGGAAGGGGACAGGGGCGTGAATGAGCAGTTCTTC

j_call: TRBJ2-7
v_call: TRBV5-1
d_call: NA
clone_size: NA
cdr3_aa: CASSLQGGDYYEQYF
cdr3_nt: TGCGCCAGCAGCTTACAGGGCGGCGACTACTACGAGCAGTACTTC

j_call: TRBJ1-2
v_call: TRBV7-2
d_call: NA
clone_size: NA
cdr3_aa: CASSLDHYGYTF
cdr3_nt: TGTGCCAGCAGCTTAGATCACTATGGCTACACCTTC

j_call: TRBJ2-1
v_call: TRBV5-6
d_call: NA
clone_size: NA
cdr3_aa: CASSFRASGNEQFF
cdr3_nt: TGTGCCAGCAGCTTTCGCGCCAGTGGGAATGAGCAGTTCTTC

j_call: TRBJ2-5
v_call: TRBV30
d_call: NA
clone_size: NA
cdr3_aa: CAWSVSTETQYF
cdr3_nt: TGTGCCTGGAGTGTGAGTACGGAGACCCAGTACTTC

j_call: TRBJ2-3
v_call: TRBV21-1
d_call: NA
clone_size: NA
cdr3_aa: CASSKAPYF
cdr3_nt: TGTGCTAGCAGCAAAGCCCCGTATTTT

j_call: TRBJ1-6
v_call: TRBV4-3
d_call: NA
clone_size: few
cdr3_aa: CASSQARRGPNSPLHF
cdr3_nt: TGCGCCAGCAGCCAAGCCCGGCGGGGGCCTAATTCACCCCTCCACTTT

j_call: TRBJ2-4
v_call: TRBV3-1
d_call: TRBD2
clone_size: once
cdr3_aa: CASSQRRGGRDIQYF
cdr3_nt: TGTGCCAGCAGCCAACGGCGGGGGGGCCGCGACATTCAGTACTTC

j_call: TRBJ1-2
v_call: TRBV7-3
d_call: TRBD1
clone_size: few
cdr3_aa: CASSLSGWTGGMSYGYTF
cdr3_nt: TGTGCCAGCAGCTTATCAGGGTGGACAGGGGGAATGAGCTATGGCTACACCTTC

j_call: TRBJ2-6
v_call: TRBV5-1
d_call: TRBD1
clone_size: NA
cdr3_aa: CASSLDRADRRSGANVLTF
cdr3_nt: TGCGCCAGCAGCTTGGATAGAGCGGACAGGCGCTCTGGGGCCAACGTCCTGACTTTC

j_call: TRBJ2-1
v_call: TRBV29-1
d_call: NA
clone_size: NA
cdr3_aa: CSGIGGSYNEQFF
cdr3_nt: TGCAGCGGTATAGGGGGGTCCTACAATGAGCAGTTCTTC

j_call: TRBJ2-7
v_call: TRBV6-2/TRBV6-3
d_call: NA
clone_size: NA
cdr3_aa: CASSYRWAVYEQYF
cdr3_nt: TGTGCCAGCAGTTATCGGTGGGCAGTCTACGAGCAGTACTTC

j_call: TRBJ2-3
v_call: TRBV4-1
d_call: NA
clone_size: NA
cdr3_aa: CASSHSQRTSTDTQYF
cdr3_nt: TGCGCCAGCAGCCATTCACAGCGGACTAGCACAGATACGCAGTATTTT

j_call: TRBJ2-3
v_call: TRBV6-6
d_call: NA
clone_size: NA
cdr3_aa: CASSSRRSSTDTQYF
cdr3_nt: TGTGCCAGCAGTAGCCGCCGGTCTAGCACAGATACGCAGTATTTT